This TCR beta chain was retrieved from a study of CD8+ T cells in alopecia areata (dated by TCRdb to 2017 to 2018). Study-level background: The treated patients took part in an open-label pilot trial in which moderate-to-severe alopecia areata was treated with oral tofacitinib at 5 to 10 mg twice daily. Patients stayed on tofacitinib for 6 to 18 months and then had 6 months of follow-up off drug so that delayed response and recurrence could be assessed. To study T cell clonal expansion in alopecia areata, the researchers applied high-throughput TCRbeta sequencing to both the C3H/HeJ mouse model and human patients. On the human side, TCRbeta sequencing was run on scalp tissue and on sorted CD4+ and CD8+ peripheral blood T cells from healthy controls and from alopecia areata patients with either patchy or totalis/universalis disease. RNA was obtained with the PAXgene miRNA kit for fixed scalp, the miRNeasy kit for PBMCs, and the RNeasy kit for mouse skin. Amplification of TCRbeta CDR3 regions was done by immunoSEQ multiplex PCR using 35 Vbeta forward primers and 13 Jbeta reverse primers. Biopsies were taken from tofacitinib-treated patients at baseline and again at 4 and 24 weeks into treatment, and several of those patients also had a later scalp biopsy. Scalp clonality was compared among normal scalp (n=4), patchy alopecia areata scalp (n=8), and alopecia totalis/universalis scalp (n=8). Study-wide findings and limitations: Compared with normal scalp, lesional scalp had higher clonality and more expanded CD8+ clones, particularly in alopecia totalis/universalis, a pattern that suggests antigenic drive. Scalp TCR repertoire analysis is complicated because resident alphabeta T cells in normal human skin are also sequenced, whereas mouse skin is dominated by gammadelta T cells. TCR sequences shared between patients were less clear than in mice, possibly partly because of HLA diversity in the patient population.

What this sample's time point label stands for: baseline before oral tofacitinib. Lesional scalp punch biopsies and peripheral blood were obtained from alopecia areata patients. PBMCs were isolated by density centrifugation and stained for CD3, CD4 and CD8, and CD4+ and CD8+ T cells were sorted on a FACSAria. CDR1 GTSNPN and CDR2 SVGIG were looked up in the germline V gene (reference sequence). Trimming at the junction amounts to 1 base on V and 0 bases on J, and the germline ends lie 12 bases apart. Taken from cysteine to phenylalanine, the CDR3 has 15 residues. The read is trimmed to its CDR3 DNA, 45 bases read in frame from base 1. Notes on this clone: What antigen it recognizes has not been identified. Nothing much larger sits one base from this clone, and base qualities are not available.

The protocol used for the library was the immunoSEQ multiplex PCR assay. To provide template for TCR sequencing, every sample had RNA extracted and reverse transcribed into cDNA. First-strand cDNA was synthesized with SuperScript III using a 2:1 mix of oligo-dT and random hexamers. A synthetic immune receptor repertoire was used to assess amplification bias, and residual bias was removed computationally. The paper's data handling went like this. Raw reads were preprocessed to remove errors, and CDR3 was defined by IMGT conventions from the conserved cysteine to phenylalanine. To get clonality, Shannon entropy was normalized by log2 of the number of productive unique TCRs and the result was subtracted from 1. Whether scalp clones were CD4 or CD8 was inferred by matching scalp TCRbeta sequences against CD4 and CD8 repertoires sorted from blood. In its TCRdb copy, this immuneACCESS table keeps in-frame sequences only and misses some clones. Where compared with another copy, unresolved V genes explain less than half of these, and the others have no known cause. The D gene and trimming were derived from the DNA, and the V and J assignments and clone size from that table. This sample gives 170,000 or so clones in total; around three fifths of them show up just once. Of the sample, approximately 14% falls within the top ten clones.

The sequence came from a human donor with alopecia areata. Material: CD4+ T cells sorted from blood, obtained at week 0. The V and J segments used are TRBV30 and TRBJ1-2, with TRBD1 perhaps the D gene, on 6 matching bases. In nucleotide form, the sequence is TGTGCCTGGAGTGCCGAGGGGGATCCTAACTATGGCTACACCTTC. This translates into CAWSAEGDPNYGYTF.